Below are 13 T cell receptor beta chains sequenced from a single sample in a study of STAT3 mutations in large granular lymphocyte leukemia. General study points: Every T-LGLL patient had at least one immunodominant TCRbeta clonotype.

The antigens of these receptors remain unknown. The data were produced by immunoSEQ multiplex PCR, yet TCRdb's version contains in-frame clones alone and is incomplete. The repertoire holds 10,000 to 15,000 clones, with roughly nine tenths as singletons. Sequencing input: peripheral blood mononuclear cells. These receptors all come from a man aged 35-49 years with T-cell large granular lymphocyte leukemia. Some clones in this sample may be carry-over from other donors' samples.

The V and J genes are TRBV27 and TRBJ2-5; D may be TRBD1 (5 bases). Germline V gives CDR1 MNHEY, CDR2 SMNVEV (reference sequence). With 5 bases removed from V and 8 bases from J, the gap between germline ends came to 18 bases. CDR3 length: 14 residues. CDR3 nucleotides: TGTGCCAGCAGTCCGACCGTTGGGGCCAGCACCCAGTACTTC. Translation gives CASSPTVGASTQYF.

J is TRBJ1-1 and V is TRBV18; unclear D gene. V lost 5 bases and J 2 bases, leaving 6 bases between the germline ends. The CDR3 is 12 residues long. Germline loops: CDR1 KGHSH, CDR2 LQKENI. The CDR3 loop is CASSWDNTEAFF. The CDR3, as DNA: TGTGCCAGCTCATGGGATAACACTGAAGCTTTCTTT. Based on the CDR3 plus reference TRBV18 and TRBJ1-1, the full variable domain is NAGVMQNPRHLVRRRGQEARLRCSPMKGHSHVYWYRQLPEEGLKFMVYLQKENIIDESGMPKERFSAEFPKEGPSILRIQQVVRGDSAAYFCASSWDNTEAFFGQGTRLTVV.

The rearrangement uses TRBV11-2 and TRBJ2-3; 11 nucleotides agree with TRBD2. Unmatched junction bases numbered 6, after V lost 2 bases and J lost 2 bases. This CDR3 is 17 amino acids long. The germline gives CDR1 SGHAT, CDR2 FQNNGV. The CDR3 DNA reads as TGTGCCAGCAGCTTAATGACTAGCGGGGCTGTCACAGATACGCAGTATTTT. Translating gives CASSLMTSGAVTDTQYF. Using reference TRBV11-2 and TRBJ2-3 for the parts outside the CDR3, the full variable domain is EAGVAQSPRYKIIEKRQSVAFWCNPISGHATLYWYQQILGQGPKLLIQFQNNGVVDDSQLPKDRFSAERLKGVDSTLKIQPAKLEDSAVYLCASSLMTSGAVTDTQYFGPGTRLTVL.

The chain uses TRBV6-9 and TRBJ2-7, with a weak D call TRBD1 (5 bases). The germline V gene encodes CDR1 MNHGY and CDR2 SVAAGI. The length of the CDR3 is 12 residues. V was trimmed by 7 bases and J by 3 bases, leaving 10 bases between them. The CDR3 loop reads CASTLGDYEQYF. CDR3 DNA: TGTGCCAGCACCCTAGGGGACTACGAGCAGTACTTC.

The rearrangement links TRBV5-1 to TRBJ1-6; 8 bases fit TRBD1. The CDR3 has 15 amino acids. Germline V gene sequence: CDR1 SGHRS, CDR2 YFSETQ. V gave up 2 bases and J gave up 7 bases; unmatched junction bases: 5. Here the CDR3 DNA reads TGCGCCAGCAGCTTCCAAACAGGGGGAAATTCACCCCTCCACTTT. Its protein product is CASSFQTGGNSPLHF.

The genes are TRBV19 and TRBJ2-7; 7 bases are a match to TRBD1. Germline V gene lookup returns CDR1 LNHDA and CDR2 SQIVND (reference sequence). Trimming at V came to 11 bases and at J to 7 bases, leaving 11 bases not matched to a gene. The CDR3 sequence is 12 residues long. The CDR3 spells CAGTGVLGEQYF. In DNA, the CDR3 is TGTGCCGGAACAGGGGTGCTGGGGGAGCAGTACTTC. The entire variable domain, with the rest obtained from reference TRBV19 and TRBJ2-7, is as follows: DGGITQSPKYLFRKEGQNVTLSCEQNLNHDAMYWYRQDPGQGLRLIYYSQIVNDFQKGDIAEGYSVSREKKESFPLTVTSAQKNPTAFYLCAGTGVLGEQYFGPGTRLTVT.

This chain uses TRBV30 with TRBJ1-5, with D possibly TRBD1 on 6 matching bases. This CDR3 has 14 residues. CDR1 is GTSNPN, CDR2 SVGIG, per germline (reference sequence). V shed 3 bases and J shed 7 bases, with 16 bases lying between them. CDR3 sequence: CAWSAGVSTQPQHF. The DNA for the CDR3 is TGTGCCTGGAGCGCAGGGGTCTCAACCCAGCCCCAGCATTTT.

The J gene is TRBJ1-1, the V gene TRBV30; a possible D gene is TRBD1 (6 bases). The CDR3 extends over 12 amino acids. In germline, CDR1 is GTSNPN, CDR2 SVGIG (reference sequence). Between the trimmed V and J ends, which lost 3 bases and 4 bases, there was a span of 9 bases. DNA of the CDR3: TGTGCCTGGAGAACAGGGTTCACTGAAGCTTTCTTT. Protein product: CAWRTGFTEAFF.

This chain connects TRBV5-4 to TRBJ2-3; 8 bases are shared with TRBD1. Trimming took 4 bases from V and 7 from J; bases not matched to a gene: 23. The V gene's germline CDR1 is SGHNT and CDR2 YYREEE (reference sequence). This CDR3 region has 19 residues. In nucleotides, the CDR3 is TGTGCCAGCAGCCTTTTTCCCTTTTACCGGGACAGGCTTGCGAATACGCAGTATTTT. Its translation: CASSLFPFYRDRLANTQYF.

Only one count was recorded for this clone. The genes are TRBV6-5 and TRBJ1-5; D call uncertain. Deletions cut 0 bases from V and 0 bases from J, with 6 bases between. The CDR3 runs to 15 residues. CDR1 MNHEY and CDR2 SVGAGI come from the germline V gene. For the CDR3, the DNA is TGTGCCAGCAGTTACTCTCTAGATAGCAATCAGCCCCAGCATTTT. Its protein product is CASSYSLDSNQPQHF.

The chain employs TRBV7-2 and TRBJ2-7; 15 nucleotides agree with TRBD2. This CDR3 spans 16 amino acids. The V gene's germline CDR1 is SGHTA and CDR2 FQGNSA. The V gene end was trimmed by 4 bases and the J gene end by 0 bases; junction bases not matched to a gene: 1. The CDR3, as DNA: TGTGCCAGCAGCTGGACTAGCGGGGGGGCCTCCTACGAGCAGTACTTC. It encodes CASSWTSGGASYEQYF.

This clone was seen just once. The V and J genes are TRBV9 and TRBJ2-7; 10 bases align to TRBD1. Per germline, CDR1 SGDLS and CDR2 YYNGEE. The CDR3 has 16 residues. The V segment lost 4 bases and the J segment 3 bases; nucleotides outside the gene matches: 10. The chain's CDR3 is CASSRQGAQNDYEQYF. The CDR3 nucleotides are TGTGCCAGCAGCAGACAGGGGGCGCAAAACGACTACGAGCAGTACTTC.

The CDR3 sequence is CASSVQKNSYEQYF. The CDR3 bases are TGTGCCAGTAGTGTACAGAAGAACTCCTACGAGCAGTACTTC. The J gene is TRBJ2-7, the V gene TRBV19; D unresolved. The CDR3 is made up of 14 amino acids. The germline CDR1 and CDR2 sequences are LNHDA and SQIVND (reference sequence). The ends were cut back, 5 bases at V and 0 bases at J, with 11 bases in the middle.